This is a list of T cell receptor beta chains from one sample in a study of T cell changes during pregnancy in multiple sclerosis. Clones were sequenced by immunoSEQ multiplex PCR, and TCRdb holds only the in-frame ones, with some missing. The top ten hold 0.29% of the sample, which has 55,000 to 85,000 clones, approximately 91% seen once. This specimen was CD4+ T cells from peripheral blood mononuclear cells, taken after pregnancy. These receptors were obtained from a female donor with multiple sclerosis, enrolled in a pregnancy study. Both conserved end residues are part of each CDR3. Fields, in order: V gene, D gene, J gene, clone size, CDR3 protein, CDR3 DNA. The D gene is left open where the match is weak. The size field is filled for only some rows; it gives once, few, many or a size class.

TRBV5-4	TRBD2	TRBJ2-1	once	CASSLRTSGYNEQFF	TGTGCCAGCAGCCTGAGGACTAGCGGTTACAATGAGCAGTTCTTC
TRBV10-3	TRBD2	TRBJ2-5	.	CAISDGGEETQYF	TGTGCCATCAGTGACGGGGGGGAGGAGACCCAGTACTTC
TRBV30	TRBD1	TRBJ1-1	.	CAWSSYRGTEAFF	TGTGCCTGGAGTTCATACAGGGGTACTGAAGCTTTCTTT
TRBV4-2	.	TRBJ1-1	.	CASSLKQGTEAFF	TGTGCCAGCAGCCTGAAACAGGGTACTGAAGCTTTCTTT
TRBV9	.	TRBJ1-4	.	CASSPLATNEKLFF	TGTGCCAGCAGCCCCCTTGCAACTAATGAAAAACTGTTTTTT
TRBV18	.	TRBJ2-2	.	CASSRTDPTGELFF	TGTGCCAGCTCTCGGACAGACCCCACCGGGGAGCTGTTTTTT
TRBV11-2	TRBD2	TRBJ2-5	.	CASTSSGSLQETQYF	TGTGCCAGCACCTCTAGCGGATCACTCCAAGAGACCCAGTACTTC
TRBV6-5	.	TRBJ1-2	.	CASSYSVVFNYGYTF	TGTGCCAGCAGTTACTCAGTAGTTTTTAACTATGGCTACACCTTC
TRBV28	.	TRBJ2-3	.	CASSLPGRSTDTQYF	TGTGCCAGCAGCCTGCCGGGGAGGAGCACAGATACGCAGTATTTT
TRBV29-1	TRBD1	TRBJ1-5	.	CSVATGQVNQPQHF	TGCAGCGTTGCTACGGGACAGGTCAATCAGCCCCAGCATTTT
TRBV28	.	TRBJ2-1	.	CASSPGVGYYNEQFF	TGTGCCAGCAGCCCAGGTGTCGGCTATTACAATGAGCAGTTCTTC
TRBV9	.	TRBJ1-2	.	CASSVGARGYTF	TGTGCCAGCAGCGTAGGTGCTCGGGGCTACACCTTC
TRBV7-3	TRBD1	TRBJ2-2	once	CASSARQGNTGELFF	TGTGCCAGCAGCGCCCGACAGGGTAACACCGGGGAGCTGTTTTTT
TRBV27	TRBD2	TRBJ2-3	.	CASSLAGGPTDTQYF	TGTGCCAGCAGCCTAGCGGGAGGGCCTACAGATACGCAGTATTTT
TRBV6-1	.	TRBJ1-2	.	CASSENSTPLGRGKDGYTF	TGTGCCAGCAGTGAAAACTCCACCCCTTTGGGCAGGGGTAAGGATGGCTACACCTTC
TRBV7-3	.	TRBJ2-6	.	CASSLGIAGANVLTF	TGTGCCAGCAGCTTGGGCATCGCTGGGGCCAACGTCCTGACTTTC
TRBV30	TRBD1	TRBJ1-4	.	CAWSPGTGDEKLFF	TGTGCCTGGAGCCCCGGGACAGGGGATGAAAAACTGTTTTTT
TRBV7-2	.	TRBJ2-4	.	CASSLATGLGGIQYF	TGTGCCAGCAGCTTGGCTACAGGGTTGGGTGGCATTCAGTACTTC
TRBV6-1	TRBD1	TRBJ1-6	.	CAIPTGSIASPLHF	TGTGCCATCCCGACAGGGAGTATAGCATCACCCCTCCACTTT
TRBV4-1	.	TRBJ2-6	few	CASSLGRARANVLTF	TGCGCCAGCAGCCTCGGGCGGGCGAGGGCCAACGTCCTGACTTTC
TRBV5-4	.	TRBJ2-5	.	CASSLVPKAGETQYF	TGTGCCAGCAGCTTGGTTCCGAAGGCGGGCGAGACCCAGTACTTC
TRBV20-1	TRBD2	TRBJ2-1	.	CRTGGLNEQFF	TGCAGGACGGGGGGGCTGAATGAGCAGTTCTTC
TRBV7-7	TRBD2	TRBJ2-2	.	CASSRGAGGNTGELFF	TGTGCCAGCAGCCGTGGAGCGGGAGGGAACACCGGGGAGCTGTTTTTT
TRBV28	.	TRBJ2-1	.	CASSTDISSYNEQFF	TGTGCCAGCAGTACCGACATCAGTTCCTACAATGAGCAGTTCTTC
TRBV29-1	TRBD1	TRBJ1-2	.	CSVGGGPNYGYTF	TGCAGCGTTGGAGGGGGCCCCAACTATGGCTACACCTTC
TRBV30	.	TRBJ1-1	.	CACTGKRGTEAFF	TGTGCCTGTACAGGGAAAAGGGGCACTGAAGCTTTCTTT
TRBV18	.	TRBJ2-3	.	CASSSATGTPGTDTQYF	TGTGCCAGCTCATCGGCCACCGGGACTCCAGGCACAGATACGCAGTATTTT
TRBV6-6	TRBD2	TRBJ2-7	.	CASSTFSTSVSYEQYF	TGTGCCAGCAGTACCTTTTCGACTAGCGTCTCCTACGAGCAGTACTTC
TRBV7-9	TRBD1	TRBJ1-1	.	CASSPYQGQLKMNTEAFF	TGTGCCAGCAGCCCATATCAGGGACAGTTAAAGATGAACACTGAAGCTTTCTTT
TRBV6-5	.	TRBJ2-7	.	CASSRDWRSSYEQYF	TGTGCCAGCAGTCGGGACTGGAGGAGCTCCTACGAGCAGTACTTC
TRBV21-1	.	TRBJ2-7	.	CASSTTSGRISRGTYEQYF	TGTGCCAGCAGCACTACTAGCGGGAGGATCTCGCGAGGGACCTACGAGCAGTACTTC
TRBV30	.	TRBJ1-2	.	CAGGKSHGYTF	TGTGCCGGGGGCAAGAGCCATGGCTACACCTTC
TRBV18	TRBD1	TRBJ1-1	.	CASYRTQGRTEAFF	TGTGCCAGCTACCGGACACAGGGGAGAACTGAAGCTTTCTTT
TRBV27	.	TRBJ2-7	.	CASSLSSHSSYEQYF	TGTGCCAGCAGTTTATCCAGTCACAGCTCCTACGAGCAGTACTTC
TRBV5-1	.	TRBJ1-1	.	CASSLEEAPSTEAFF	TGCGCCAGCAGCTTGGAGGAGGCACCTTCCACTGAAGCTTTCTTT
TRBV4-2	TRBD2	TRBJ2-2	.	CASSQRVGGLAGGPSTGELFF	TGTGCCAGCAGCCAAAGGGTTGGGGGACTAGCGGGGGGGCCGAGCACCGGGGAGCTGTTTTTT
TRBV5-1	.	TRBJ1-2	.	CASSLKRQGNGYTF	TGCGCCAGCAGCTTGAAGCGCCAGGGAAATGGCTACACCTTC
TRBV4-1	TRBD2	TRBJ2-5	.	CASSQGGGLAGGLQETQYF	TGCGCCAGCAGCCAGGGTGGAGGACTAGCGGGGGGACTCCAAGAGACCCAGTACTTC
TRBV27	TRBD2	TRBJ2-3	.	CASSLGTPTSSGPGTQYF	TGTGCCAGCAGTTTAGGGACACCTACGTCTAGCGGGCCGGGTACGCAGTATTTT
TRBV30	TRBD1	TRBJ1-6	.	CAGDRGRDSPLHF	TGTGCCGGGGACAGGGGGCGGGATTCACCCCTCCACTTT
TRBV30	TRBD1	TRBJ1-1	.	CAWGSPPGGRTEAFF	TGTGCCTGGGGTTCTCCTCCAGGGGGGCGGACTGAAGCTTTCTTT
TRBV9	.	TRBJ1-2	once	CASSSPGGYTF	TGTGCCAGCAGCTCACCAGGGGGCTACACCTTC
TRBV28	.	TRBJ2-7	.	CASSYALGGRRSYEQYF	TGTGCCAGCAGTTATGCATTGGGGGGACGACGGTCCTACGAGCAGTACTTC
TRBV10-3	.	TRBJ2-1	.	CAISVDLEQSSSFF	TGTGCCATCAGTGTGGATCTGGAGCAGTCATCATCCTTCTTC
TRBV7-2	.	TRBJ2-3	.	CASSLEWAGSTDTQYF	TGTGCCAGCAGCTTAGAGTGGGCAGGGAGCACAGATACGCAGTATTTT